The 27 T cell receptor beta chains given below trace back to one sample, sequenced in a study of tissue T cells after allogeneic stem cell transplantation. The time point denotes: mouse harvest day 7 after allogeneic transplant. The graft held 10^6 splenic CD5+ T cells and 10^7 T-cell-depleted bone marrow cells. The assay was immunoSEQ multiplex PCR, and TCRdb's table has in-frame clones only and misses some. This table holds around 6,800 clones, about 50% found once. Input material: lymph node tissue. The source is a female BALB/c mouse given C57BL/6 T cells with graft-versus-host disease after an allogeneic hematopoietic cell transplant.

As to this clone: The genes are named according to mouse. The read gets to within 1 residue of the CDR3 end, and the germline J gene fills in the rest. This chain links TRBV15 with TRBJ2-4; D may be TRBD1 (6 bases). Looked up from germline, CDR1 is SGHND and CDR2 is FRSKSL. The CDR3 is 15 amino acids. Trimming removed 5 bases from V and 0 bases from J, with 12 bases in between. CDR3 loop: CASSPGQSSQNTLYF. CDR3 DNA, as far as it was read: TGTGCCAGCAGTCCCGGACAGTCTAGTCAAAACACCTTGTAC.

In its sample, this clone was seen once. Genes and germline are mouse. The read stops 1 residue short of the end of the CDR3; the missing end is completed from the germline J gene. The chain links TRBV19 to TRBJ2-4; unclear D gene. This CDR3 contains 10 residues. From germline, CDR1 is FNHDT and CDR2 SITEND (reference sequence). V dropped 6 bases and J dropped 2 bases, with 1 base sitting between them. CDR3 amino acids: CASNQNTLYF. CDR3 DNA, as far as it was read: TGTGCCAGCAATCAAAACACCTTGTAC.

To note about this clone: Mouse germline and gene names are used. The CDR3 extends 1 residue past the end of the read, so its final part is completed from the germline J gene. The rearrangement joins TRBV2 to TRBJ2-7, with D perhaps TRBD2 (6 bases). Germline V lookup: CDR1 LGHNA, CDR2 YSYQKL. V was clipped by 0 bases and J by 0 bases, with 12 bases between them. CDR3 length: 16 amino acids. The CDR3 loop is CASSQDPWGYSYEQYF. The covered CDR3 bases are TGTGCCAGCAGCCAAGATCCCTGGGGCTACTCCTATGAACAGTAC.

On this clone: The gene names given are mouse names. CDR3 loop: CASKTGEGEQYF. CDR3 DNA, as far as it was read: TGTGCTAGCAAGACTGGGGAGGGGGAACAGTAC. V is TRBV17 and J is TRBJ2-7; 8 bases line up with TRBD2. With the read ending 1 residue before the CDR3 end, the germline J gene is used to fill in that end. The CDR3 length is 12 residues. CDR1 is MNHDT, CDR2 YYDKIL, per germline. J lost 7 bases, V lost 7 bases, and 6 bases had no gene match.

Turning to this clone: All gene names here are mouse names. The read ends 1 residue early relative to the CDR3; the germline J gene fills the gap. V gene TRBV26 combines with J gene TRBJ1-1, with 9 bases aligning to TRBD1. Trimming cost V 7 bases and J 5 bases; bases outside gene matches: 5. CDR1 and CDR2 from the germline V gene are KGHPV and FQNQEV (reference sequence). The CDR3 is made up of 13 amino acids. The sequenced CDR3 bases are TGTGCCAGCAACAGGGGGCGCGAAACAGAAGTCTTC. This sequence encodes CASNRGRETEVF. The CDR3 reads in full as CASNRGRETEVFF. Full variable domain (missing parts from reference TRBV26 and TRBJ1-1): NSKVIQTPRYLVKGQGQKAKMRCIPEKGHPVVFWYQQNKNNEFKFLINFQNQEVLQQIDMTEKRFSAECPSNSPCSLEIQSSEAGDSALYLCASNRGRETEVFFGKGTRLTVV.

Worth noting for this clone: Germline and genes: mouse. Read sequence stops 1 residue before the CDR3 end, and the germline J gene provides the missing end. The V gene is TRBV16, the J gene TRBJ2-2; unclear D gene. Germline assignment: CDR1 SGHSA and CDR2 FRNQAP. The CDR3 sequence is 14 residues long. The V end lost 0 bases, the J end lost 2 bases, and 4 bases lay between the germline ends. CDR3 protein: CASSLEGNTGQLYF. The DNA read from the CDR3 is TGTGCAAGCAGCTTAGAGGGGAACACCGGGCAGCTCTAC.

This clone has only one observation. Gene names are mouse gene names. The read is 1 residue too short to cover the CDR3 end, so that end is filled in from the germline J gene. The genes are TRBV3 and TRBJ2-1; D perhaps matches TRBD2 (7 bases). Trimming took 2 bases from V and 7 from J, leaving 12 bases between them. The CDR3 consists of 14 residues. Germline V lookup: CDR1 SNHLY, CDR2 FYNGKV (reference sequence). The CDR3 here is CASSLRGARAEQFF. The DNA read from the CDR3 is TGTGCCAGCAGCTTAAGGGGGGCGCGAGCTGAGCAGTTC.

Relative to its sample, this clone is large. Gene names refer to mouse genes. Read sequence stops 1 residue before the CDR3 end, and the germline J gene provides the missing end. This sequence joins TRBV5 and TRBJ2-7; the match to TRBD1 covers 10 bases. Germline values: CDR1 LGHNA, CDR2 YNLKQL (reference sequence). The CDR3 length is 14 residues. Trimming took 1 base from V and 3 from J; bases not matched to a gene: 0. The CDR3 here is CASSQGTGGYEQYF. CDR3 DNA, as far as it was read: TGTGCCAGCAGCCAAGGGACAGGGGGCTATGAACAGTAC.

Details on this clone: Gene names and germline match the mouse. Sequencing ends 1 residue short of the CDR3 end; the germline J gene provides the rest. This rearrangement joins TRBV31 to TRBJ2-4; 7 bases map to TRBD2. The CDR3 contains 14 residues. Unmatched junction bases numbered 2, after V lost 0 bases and J lost 2 bases. Germline V lookup: CDR1 GKSSPN, CDR2 SITVG. CDR3 DNA, as far as it was read: TGTGCCTGGAGTCTACTGGGGCTTCAAAACACCTTGTAC. Its protein is CAWSLLGLQNTLY. The entire CDR3 sequence reads CAWSLLGLQNTLYF.

Notes on this clone: Gene names and germline refer to mouse. The missing CDR3 end, 1 residue past where the read stops, is filled in from the germline J gene. This chain links TRBV3 with TRBJ1-4; 7 bases align to TRBD1. This CDR3 has 13 amino acids. Germline-derived CDR1 and CDR2 are SNHLY and FYNGKV (reference sequence). V shed 5 bases, J shed 3 bases, and the junction held 0 bases outside the gene matches. CDR3 in amino acids: CASSGTANERLFF. CDR3 bases read: TGTGCCAGCAGCGGGACAGCCAACGAAAGATTATTT.

For this clone: The genes are named according to mouse. The CDR3 end lies 1 residue beyond the end of the read and is filled in from the germline J gene. The chain uses TRBV2 and TRBJ1-3, with D possibly matching TRBD1 (5 bases). This CDR3 comprises 15 residues. Trimming left V 1 base short and J 2 bases short, with 9 bases between. Germline CDR1 LGHNA, CDR2 YSYQKL. The DNA read from the CDR3 is TGTGCCAGCAGCCAAGGGGGCAGGGCTGGAAATACGCTCTAT. It specifies CASSQGGRAGNTLY. The entire CDR3 protein is CASSQGGRAGNTLYF.

A word on this clone: Any gene name here is a mouse gene name. With the read ending 1 residue before the CDR3 end, the germline J gene is used to fill in that end. V is TRBV12-2 and J is TRBJ2-5, with 8 bases aligning to TRBD2. V was clipped by 0 bases and J by 4 bases; unmatched bases: 5. Germline V gives CDR1 SGHLS, CDR2 HYDKME. CDR3 length: 15 amino acids. The CDR3 DNA, read in part, is TGTGCCAGCTCTCTCGGCTGGGGGGAGAAAGACACCCAGTAC. Residues: CASSLGWGEKDTQY. In full, the CDR3 reads CASSLGWGEKDTQYF.

For this clone: Gene names follow the mouse nomenclature. From the germline J gene comes the end of the CDR3, since the read stops 1 residue before it. The chain combines TRBV3 with TRBJ1-1; 7 bases fit TRBD1. The germline CDR1 and CDR2 sequences are SNHLY and FYNGKV (reference sequence). V lost 5 bases to trimming and J lost 1 base; unmatched junction nucleotides: 4. The CDR3 sequence is 14 residues long. The CDR3: CASSRQGWNTEVFF. The covered CDR3 bases are TGTGCCAGCAGCCGACAGGGTTGGAACACAGAAGTCTTC.

This clone appeared a few times. Mouse names are used for the genes. From the germline J gene comes the end of the CDR3, since the read stops 1 residue before it. The chain has TRBV5 and TRBJ1-1; 9 nucleotides agree with TRBD1. The trim removed 4 bases at V and 1 base at J, leaving 4 bases unmatched. Germline loops: CDR1 LGHNA, CDR2 YNLKQL (reference sequence). The CDR3 loop spans 15 amino acids. CDR3: CASSPGQGGNTEVFF. The covered CDR3 bases are TGTGCCAGCAGCCCGGGACAGGGAGGGAACACAGAAGTCTTC.

This clone has just a few counts. Here the gene names and germline are mouse. The CDR3 is cut off 1 residue early in the read; its end comes from the germline J gene. This chain uses TRBV13-1 with TRBJ2-5, with 12 bases fitting TRBD1. There are 15 residues in the CDR3. Trimming removed 4 bases from V and 6 bases from J; junction bases left unmatched: 6. From germline, CDR1 is NSHNY and CDR2 SYGAGN. CDR3 sequence: CASSPGTGGWDTQYF. Incomplete CDR3 DNA: TGTGCCAGCAGTCCGGGGACAGGGGGCTGGGACACCCAGTAC.

Details on this clone: The gene names here belong to mouse. From the germline J gene comes the end of the CDR3, since the read stops 1 residue before it. The chain is built from TRBV15 and TRBJ1-4; no clear D. The CDR3 loop spans 13 amino acids. Trimming cost V 0 bases and J 4 bases, with 3 bases left between them. CDR1 is SGHND and CDR2 is FRSKSL in the germline V gene. CDR3 residues: CASSLAINERLFF. The part of the CDR3 DNA that was read is TGTGCCAGCAGTTTAGCGATCAACGAAAGATTATTT.

As concerns this clone: Germline and genes: mouse. The read gets to within 1 residue of the CDR3 end, and the germline J gene fills in the rest. The chain is built from TRBV26 and TRBJ1-1, with D possibly being TRBD1 (5 bases). The length of the CDR3 is 14 residues. The V end was cut by 3 bases, the J end by 4 bases, with 12 bases between. From germline, CDR1 is KGHPV and CDR2 FQNQEV (reference sequence). CDR3 DNA, as far as it was read: TGTGCCAGCAGTCTCCAGGGAGGATCCACAGAAGTCTTC. This codes for CASSLQGGSTEVF. The full CDR3 sequence reads CASSLQGGSTEVFF.

Worth noting for this clone: The genes and germline here are from mouse. The missing CDR3 end, 1 residue past where the read stops, is filled in from the germline J gene. The V gene is TRBV26, the J gene TRBJ1-3; no firm D call. This CDR3 spans 14 amino acids. V lost 2 bases to trimming and J lost 0 bases, with 5 bases between them. The germline gives CDR1 KGHPV, CDR2 FQNQEV (reference sequence). Incomplete CDR3 DNA: TGTGCCAGCAGTCTGGAGGGTTCTGGAAATACGCTCTAT. It translates to CASSLEGSGNTLY. The complete CDR3 protein is CASSLEGSGNTLYF.

A few counts support this clone. Gene names are mouse gene names. The DNA read from the CDR3 is TGTGCCAGCAGGGGACTGGGGGGAAGTCAAAACACCTTGTAC. Translation gives CASRGLGGSQNTLY. The CDR3 in full is CASRGLGGSQNTLYF. The V gene is TRBV26, the J gene TRBJ2-4; 12 bases line up with TRBD2. The read halts 1 residue ahead of the CDR3 end, with the missing end drawn from the germline J gene. V lost 6 bases to trimming and J lost 0 bases; unmatched junction nucleotides: 1. CDR1 is KGHPV and CDR2 is FQNQEV in the germline V gene (reference sequence). CDR3 size: 15 residues.

Remarks on this clone: Here the gene names and germline are mouse. The CDR3 loop reads CASSLRGGRDEQYF. CDR3 DNA, as far as it was read: TGTGCCAGCAGTTTAAGGGGGGGGCGCGATGAACAGTAC. This chain connects TRBV15 to TRBJ2-7; the match to TRBD2 covers 8 bases. Sequencing ends 1 residue short of the CDR3 end; the germline J gene provides the rest. CDR1 is SGHND, CDR2 FRSKSL, per germline. The CDR3 totals 14 residues. V dropped 2 bases and J dropped 5; count of bases not matched to a gene: 5.

Comment on this clone: The genes and germline here are from mouse. Read sequence stops 1 residue before the CDR3 end, and the germline J gene provides the missing end. This rearrangement joins TRBV3 to TRBJ2-4; the D is unclear. The CDR3 extends over 13 amino acids. CDR1 and CDR2 (germline): SNHLY, FYNGKV (reference sequence). The germline V and J ends were trimmed by 1 base and 4 bases, with 6 bases remaining between them. CDR3: CASSLDKKNTLYF. The sequenced part of the CDR3 DNA is TGTGCCAGCAGCTTAGACAAAAAAAACACCTTGTAC.

In regard to this clone: Gene labels here are mouse ones. The read finishes 1 residue shy of the CDR3 end, and the germline J gene is used to complete it. The V call is TRBV3, the J call TRBJ2-4; the match to TRBD2 covers 9 bases. The CDR3 is made up of 14 amino acids. CDR1 and CDR2 from the germline V gene are SNHLY and FYNGKV (reference sequence). The trim removed 6 bases at V and 1 base at J, leaving 2 bases unmatched. Partial CDR3 DNA: TGTGCCAGCAGTCGGGACTGGGGTCAAAACACCTTGTAC. Protein: CASSRDWGQNTLY. The entire CDR3 protein is CASSRDWGQNTLYF.

This clone was counted a few times. Gene names and germline match the mouse. The CDR3 spells CGAIPWGLQDTQYF. CDR3 DNA, as far as it was read: TGTGGTGCTATACCCTGGGGGCTCCAAGACACCCAGTAC. The chain couples TRBV20 to TRBJ2-5; maybe TRBD2 (7 bases). The CDR3 end lies 1 residue beyond the end of the read and is filled in from the germline J gene. CDR1 is GFQATS and CDR2 is STVNSAI in the germline V gene. The CDR3 sequence is 14 residues long. V was shortened by 4 bases and J by 2 bases, with 13 bases between the two germline ends. The entire variable domain, with the rest obtained from reference TRBV20 and TRBJ2-5, is as follows: GALVYQYPRRTICKSGTSMRMECQAVGFQATSVAWYRQSPQKTFELIALSTVNSAIKYEQNFTQEKFPISHPNLSFSSMTVLNAYLEDRGLYLCGAIPWGLQDTQYFGPGTRLLVL.

Turning to this clone: Any gene name here is a mouse gene name. The read ends 1 residue shy of where the CDR3 ends; the end is completed using the germline J gene. The gene calls are TRBV12-2 and TRBJ2-3; 10 positions match TRBD2. The CDR3 sequence is 15 residues long. In germline, CDR1 is SGHLS, CDR2 HYDKME. Unmatched junction bases numbered 2, after V lost 0 bases and J lost 3 bases. Partial CDR3 DNA: TGTGCCAGCTCTCTCGTCTGGGGGGGCGCAGAAACGCTGTAT. Its translation: CASSLVWGGAETLY. The CDR3 in full is CASSLVWGGAETLYF.

Notes on this clone: Germline and junction disagree at one end, which may indicate a read error. Any gene name here is a mouse gene name. The read ends 1 residue shy of where the CDR3 ends; the end is completed using the germline J gene. The J gene is TRBJ2-7, the V gene TRBV13-3, with D unresolved. The CDR3 contains 12 residues. Germline-derived CDR1 and CDR2 are NNHDY and SYVADS. This CDR3 reads CASGDQVYEQYF. The covered CDR3 bases are TGTGCCAGCGGTGATCAGGTTTATGAACAGTAC.

As concerns this clone: Gene names and germline match the mouse. The observed sequence ends 1 residue before the CDR3 terminus, with the missing tail filled in from the germline J gene. The rearrangement links TRBV14 to TRBJ1-4, with unresolved D. CDR1 and CDR2 from the germline V gene are SGHDT and FRDEAV. Trimming shortened V by 6 bases and J by 1 base, and 7 bases separated the two germline ends. CDR3 length: 13 amino acids. CDR3 region: CASMRDSNERLFF. CDR3 DNA (partial): TGTGCCAGCATGAGGGATTCCAACGAAAGATTATTT.

In this sample, this clone turned up once. Here the gene names and germline are mouse. The CDR3 end lies 1 residue beyond the end of the read and is filled in from the germline J gene. V and J are TRBV20 and TRBJ2-2; D is unresolved. Per the germline V gene, CDR1 is GFQATS and CDR2 is STVNSAI. The CDR3 extends over 12 amino acids. The V and J ends lost 0 bases and 2 bases respectively, with 1 base between them. Incomplete CDR3 DNA: TGTGGTGCTAGGGATAACACCGGGCAGCTCTAC. This codes for CGARDNTGQLY. The whole CDR3 sequence reads CGARDNTGQLYF.